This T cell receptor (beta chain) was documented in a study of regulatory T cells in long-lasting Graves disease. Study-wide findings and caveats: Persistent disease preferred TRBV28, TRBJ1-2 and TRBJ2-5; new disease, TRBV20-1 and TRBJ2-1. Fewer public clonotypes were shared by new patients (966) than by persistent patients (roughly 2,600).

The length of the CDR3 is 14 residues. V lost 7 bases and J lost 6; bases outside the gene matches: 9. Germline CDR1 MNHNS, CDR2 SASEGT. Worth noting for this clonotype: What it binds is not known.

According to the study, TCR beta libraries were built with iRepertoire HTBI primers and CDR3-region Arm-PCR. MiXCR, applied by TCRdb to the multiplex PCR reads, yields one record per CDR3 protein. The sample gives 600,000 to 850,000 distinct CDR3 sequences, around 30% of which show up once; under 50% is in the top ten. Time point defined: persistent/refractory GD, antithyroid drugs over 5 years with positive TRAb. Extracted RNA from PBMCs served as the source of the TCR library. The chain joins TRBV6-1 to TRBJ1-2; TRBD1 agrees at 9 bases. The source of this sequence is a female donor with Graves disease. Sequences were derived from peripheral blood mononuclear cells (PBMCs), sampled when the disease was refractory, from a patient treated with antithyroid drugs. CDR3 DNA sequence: TGTGCCAGCACCGAGGGACAGGGATTCGATGGCTACACCTTC. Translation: CASTEGQGFDGYTF.